The 3 T cell receptor beta chains presented below share a single source sample, sequenced in a study of OX40 agonist ivuxolimab in advanced cancers. The method was immunoSEQ multiplex PCR; TCRdb's version includes in-frame clones alone and lacks a portion of them. The repertoire holds 45,000 to 65,000 clones, with approximately 88% as singletons. Material: CD4+ or CD8+ T cells sorted from blood, obtained in a trial of the OX40 agonist ivuxolimab. The receptors derive from an adult with an advanced solid tumor such as melanoma, head and neck, liver or kidney cancer.

This chain links TRBV4-1 with TRBJ2-1; 8 positions agree with TRBD1. The CDR3 spans 17 residues. The ends lost 1 base at V and 4 bases at J; junction bases unmatched: 9. Per the germline V gene, CDR1 is MGHRA and CDR2 is YSYEKL. Here the CDR3 DNA reads TGCGCCAGCAGCCAAGGCAGTTCAGGGGGCCCGTACAATGAGCAGTTCTTC. Its protein product is CASSQGSSGGPYNEQFF.

The rearrangement uses TRBV2 and TRBJ2-3; D is ambiguous. V lost 6 bases, J lost 11 bases, and 15 bases lay in between. The CDR3 loop spans 12 amino acids. CDR1 is SNHLY, CDR2 FYNNEI, per germline. The CDR3 reads CASRAERNLQYF. The CDR3 region has the DNA TGTGCCAGCAGGGCGGAACGAAATCTGCAGTATTTT.

This clone was seen a single time. The chain employs TRBV19 and TRBJ1-2; tentatively, D is TRBD1 (6 bases). Germline assignment: CDR1 LNHDA and CDR2 SQIVND (reference sequence). V lost 3 bases and J lost 0, with 20 bases in between. CDR3 length equals 18 residues. In DNA, the CDR3 is TGTGCCAGTAGTATTGGACGGACAGCTAGGGTCTCTAACTATGGCTACACCTTC. Protein: CASSIGRTARVSNYGYTF.